This passage covers 12 T cell receptor beta chains from one sample sequenced in a study of regulatory T cells in long-lasting Graves disease. Specified time point: newly diagnosed GD, antithyroid drugs for less than 3 months. PBMC-derived RNA was used for the TCR library. Arm-PCR with iRepertoire HTBI primers amplified the CDR3 regions for these TCR beta libraries. MiXCR, run by TCRdb on the multiplex PCR reads, gives a single entry per CDR3 protein. The top ten hold around 20% of the sample, which has 380,000 or so distinct CDR3 sequences, 15% to 20% seen once. The data were also submitted as part of a second study, on T cells in Graves' hyperthyroidism and ophthalmopathy.

The starting material was peripheral blood mononuclear cells (PBMCs), obtained at new diagnosis, from a patient treated with antithyroid drugs. These receptor sequences come from a woman between 18 and 29 years old with Graves disease.

In this sample, this clonotype turned up a few times. The chain recombines TRBV28 with TRBJ1-2; the D gene is possibly TRBD1 (6 bases). Germline V CDR1 and CDR2: MDHEN, SYDVKM. The V end was cut by 7 bases, the J end by 7 bases, with 16 bases between. CDR3 length equals 13 residues. CDR3 in DNA: TGTGCCAGCACCCCCCGGACAGACGCTGGCTACACCTTC. It codes for CASTPRTDAGYTF.

The chain carries TRBV6-4 and TRBJ2-3; D gene uncertain. V lost 2 bases and J 4 bases, leaving 10 bases between the germline ends. Per the germline V gene, CDR1 is MRHNA and CDR2 is SNTAGT. CDR3 length equals 14 residues. CDR3 sequence reads: CASSDPRASDTQYF. CDR3 DNA sequence: TGTGCCAGCAGTGACCCCCGGGCCTCAGATACGCAGTATTTT.

This clonotype was seen only a few times. The gene calls are TRBV3-1 and TRBJ2-1; D unresolved. This CDR3 comprises 15 residues. Germline CDR1 reads LGHDT; CDR2 reads YNNKEL (reference sequence). V was shortened by 0 bases and J by 7 bases, with 13 bases between the two germline ends. The CDR3 protein is CASSQDSPPINEQFF. CDR3 nucleotide sequence: TGTGCCAGCAGCCAAGATTCCCCACCAATAAATGAGCAGTTCTTC.

This clonotype was recorded at least ten times. The V call is TRBV2, the J call TRBJ2-7; D might be TRBD2 (5 bases). V was pared by 6 bases and J by 6 bases, with 15 bases between. This CDR3 is 13 amino acids long. Germline CDR1 SNHLY, CDR2 FYNNEI. CDR3 loop: CASSPREGSEQYF. Here the CDR3 DNA reads TGTGCCAGCAGCCCTCGGGAAGGGTCCGAGCAGTACTTC.

Many counts were recorded for this clonotype. The chain uses TRBV30 and TRBJ1-5; unclear D gene. Germline lookup yields CDR1 GTSNPN and CDR2 SVGIG (reference sequence). There are 14 residues in the CDR3. V was pared by 0 bases and J by 1 base, with 7 bases between. This CDR3 reads CAWSVGWSNQPQHF. In nucleotides, the CDR3 is TGTGCCTGGAGTGTAGGGTGGAGCAATCAGCCCCAGCATTTT.

This clonotype came up many times. J is TRBJ2-1 and V is TRBV20-1; D not resolved. The CDR3 sequence is 15 residues long. Germline values: CDR1 DFQATT, CDR2 SNEGSKA (reference sequence). The V and J ends lost 5 bases and 0 bases respectively, with 14 bases between them. The CDR3 protein is CSAPQSSHSYNEQFF. The CDR3 DNA reads as TGCAGTGCTCCTCAGTCTTCCCACTCCTACAATGAGCAGTTCTTC.

This clonotype showed up many times. The chain links TRBV7-8 to TRBJ2-3; no definite D call. CDR1 is SGHVS, CDR2 FQNEAQ, per germline. The CDR3 has 14 residues. Trimming removed 4 bases at V and 2 bases at J, with 10 bases between. The CDR3 protein is CASSYYRDTDTQYF. CDR3 nucleotide sequence: TGTGCCAGCAGCTACTATCGCGACACAGATACGCAGTATTTT.

The rearrangement links TRBV28 to TRBJ2-6; D is undetermined. Germline V gene lookup returns CDR1 MDHEN and CDR2 SYDVKM. CDR3 length equals 16 residues. Trimming cost V 4 bases and J 0 bases, with 10 bases left between them. Written as DNA, the CDR3 is TGTGCCAGCAGTTCAAAACAGATCTCTGGGGCCAACGTCCTGACTTTC. It encodes CASSSKQISGANVLTF.

The table lists this clonotype with a few counts. This chain joins TRBV14 and TRBJ2-6; 8 bases map to TRBD1. Germline trimming cut 0 bases from V and 2 bases from J; bases unmatched to any gene: 12. Germline assignment: CDR1 SGHDN and CDR2 FVKESK. The CDR3 is 20 amino acids. CDR3 in amino acids: CASSQEDRELEIAGANVLTF. CDR3 nucleotides: TGTGCCAGCAGCCAAGAGGACAGGGAACTTGAAATAGCTGGGGCCAACGTCCTGACTTTC.

This chain uses TRBV15 with TRBJ2-6, with unresolved D. V shed 0 bases and J shed 6 bases, with 6 bases lying between them. From germline, CDR1 is LNHNV and CDR2 YYDKDF (reference sequence). The CDR3 consists of 14 residues. This CDR3 is CATSRDREANVLTF. CDR3 coding DNA: TGTGCCACCAGCAGAGATCGTGAGGCCAACGTCCTGACTTTC.

With respect to this clonotype: One end of the junction fails to match germline, which may point to a read error. The rearrangement links TRBV7-9 to TRBJ2-7; D unresolved. The V gene's germline CDR1 is SEHNR and CDR2 FQNEAQ (reference sequence). CDR3 length equals 14 residues. This CDR3 reads CARSPRRLGYEQYF. CDR3 coding DNA: TGTGCCCGCAGCCCACGTCGTCTGGGTTACGAGCAGTACTTC.

This clonotype was picked up many times. The chain joins TRBV5-1 to TRBJ2-1; unclear D gene. The germline V gene has CDR1 SGHRS and CDR2 YFSETQ. The CDR3 covers 14 residues. Trimming took 4 bases from V and 2 from J, leaving 10 bases between them. CDR3 loop: CASSLQPTYNEQFF. CDR3 nucleotide sequence: TGCGCCAGCAGCCTGCAACCTACCTACAATGAGCAGTTCTTC. The complete variable domain, with remaining parts taken from reference TRBV5-1 and TRBJ2-1, reads KAGVTQTPRYLIKTRGQQVTLSCSPISGHRSVSWYQQTPGQGLQFLFEYFSETQRNKGNFPGRFSGRQFSNSRSEMNVSTLELGDSALYLCASSLQPTYNEQFFGPGTRLTVL.